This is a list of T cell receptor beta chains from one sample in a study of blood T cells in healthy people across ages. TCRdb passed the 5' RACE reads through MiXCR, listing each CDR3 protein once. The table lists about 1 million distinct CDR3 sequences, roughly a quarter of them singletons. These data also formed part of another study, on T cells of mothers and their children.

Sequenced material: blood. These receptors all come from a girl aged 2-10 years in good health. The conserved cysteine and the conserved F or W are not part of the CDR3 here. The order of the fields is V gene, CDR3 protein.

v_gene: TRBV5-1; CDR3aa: ASSLAPGTGYEQY
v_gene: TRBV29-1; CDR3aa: SVAGTTGQETQY
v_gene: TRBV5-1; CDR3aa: ASSLQIDTYEQY
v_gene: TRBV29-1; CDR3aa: SVDSMSEAF
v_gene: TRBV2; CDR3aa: ASTGGPPSNEQF
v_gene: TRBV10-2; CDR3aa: ASSVIRIEAGEQF
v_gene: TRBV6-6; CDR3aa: ASSYAGRAF
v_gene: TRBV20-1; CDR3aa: SARVEGRSTDTQY
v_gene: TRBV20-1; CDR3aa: SARTSPGLAGGKQETQY
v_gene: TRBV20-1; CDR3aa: SARAGYSYEQY
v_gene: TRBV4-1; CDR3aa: ASSLTTPSTDTQY
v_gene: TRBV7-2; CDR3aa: ASSLAGTAYGYT
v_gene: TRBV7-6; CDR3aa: ASNALQGDTQY
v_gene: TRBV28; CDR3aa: ASSFLRALGANVLT
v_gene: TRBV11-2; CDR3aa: ASSFTPTDTQY
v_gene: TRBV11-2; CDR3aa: ASSQGTTSEETQY
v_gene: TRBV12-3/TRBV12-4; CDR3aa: ASSAQDYGYT
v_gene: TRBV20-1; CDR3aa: SARLTDSYNEQF
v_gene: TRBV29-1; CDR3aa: SVAPGAANYGYT
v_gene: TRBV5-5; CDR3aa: ASRPTAAYEQY
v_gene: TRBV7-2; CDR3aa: ASSFAGTYQETQY
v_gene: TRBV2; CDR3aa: ASSEKTDDRPSNYGYT
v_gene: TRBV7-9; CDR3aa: ASSLDASGSLNVGNEQF
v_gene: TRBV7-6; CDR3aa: ASSLGPEENTIY
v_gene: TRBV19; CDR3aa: ASTGPRGINEKLF
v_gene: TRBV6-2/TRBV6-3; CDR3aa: ASGAPVAKNIQY
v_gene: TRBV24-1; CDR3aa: ATSGSRNQPQH
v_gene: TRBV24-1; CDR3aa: TTRQGAGGYT
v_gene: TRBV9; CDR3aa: ASSVGPGEIEAF
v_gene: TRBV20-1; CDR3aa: SADGQGTYNSPLH
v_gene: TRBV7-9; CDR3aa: ASSTGLAQATDTQY
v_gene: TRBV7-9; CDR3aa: ASSLFPGNTDTQY
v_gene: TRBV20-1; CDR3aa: SAENPESDTYEQY
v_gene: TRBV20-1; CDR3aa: SARGGQQFYEQY
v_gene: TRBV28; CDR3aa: ASTAGLYEQY
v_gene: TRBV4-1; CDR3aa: ASGGRGEKLF
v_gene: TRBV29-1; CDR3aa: SVVTGVRDEQY
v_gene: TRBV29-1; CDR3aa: SVEVPGANVLT
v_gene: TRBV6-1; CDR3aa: ASSEGGVGETQY
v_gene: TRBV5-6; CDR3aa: ASSVTLSSYEQY
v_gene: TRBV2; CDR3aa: ASKDTTLRGGYT
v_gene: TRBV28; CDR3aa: ASTTKIGTHYGYT
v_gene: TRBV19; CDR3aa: ASSIKVRVGGRYNEQF
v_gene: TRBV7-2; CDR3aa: ASSPSTLSDTQY
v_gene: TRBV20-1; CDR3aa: SARIPARGLTGELF
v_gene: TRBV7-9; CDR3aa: ASSLRGQGQYNEQF
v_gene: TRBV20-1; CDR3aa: SARDLRRRQNRDEQY
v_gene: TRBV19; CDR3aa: ATTPGGPQPQH
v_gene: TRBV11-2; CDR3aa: ASSLVGLGGGTEAF
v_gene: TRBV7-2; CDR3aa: ASSYATGARWGEAF
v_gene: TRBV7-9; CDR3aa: ASSLGGVADTQY
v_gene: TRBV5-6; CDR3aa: ASSFTTGTTNEKLF
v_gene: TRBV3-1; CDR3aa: ASSPLAGQRTQY
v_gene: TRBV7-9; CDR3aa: ASSPELAGVSEQF
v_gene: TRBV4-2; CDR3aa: ASSHVQIGGSGNTIY
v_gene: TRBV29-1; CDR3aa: SAGVLTYGYT
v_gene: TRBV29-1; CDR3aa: SASLSGGNTGELF
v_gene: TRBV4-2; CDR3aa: ASSLSLAVPQF